This is a list of T cell receptor beta chains from one sample in a study of blood T cell repertoires in COVID-19. TCRdb keeps only in-frame clones here, not all; method: immunoSEQ multiplex PCR. Counted here are 250,000 to 350,000 clones, approximately 86% occurring once; the ten biggest clones make up roughly 2.4%. Sequenced sample: peripheral blood. All receptors come from a woman between 45 and 60 years old who had recovered from COVID-19. Both conserved end residues are part of each CDR3. The D gene is left open where the match is weak. A row's size may be missing; if present it is once, few, many or a size class.

.	TRBV28	TRBJ1-2	.	CASSLWQGRYGYTF	TGTGCCAGCAGTTTATGGCAGGGAAGGTATGGCTACACCTTC
.	TRBV6-5	TRBJ1-1	.	CASSYSEVSATEAFF	TGTGCCAGCAGTTACTCGGAGGTTTCGGCCACTGAAGCTTTCTTT
.	TRBV29-1	TRBJ1-1	.	CSVELPTGNTEAFF	TGCAGCGTTGAATTACCGACAGGGAACACTGAAGCTTTCTTT
.	TRBV5-4	TRBJ2-2	.	CASSLPPGRGGRRELFF	TGTGCCAGCAGCTTGCCCCCGGGACGAGGGGGTAGGCGGGAGCTGTTTTTT
.	TRBV28	TRBJ1-5	TRBD1	CASSPYFRDRGYRNQPQHF	TGTGCCAGCAGTCCCTACTTCCGGGACAGGGGGTATCGCAATCAGCCCCAGCATTTT
.	TRBV29-1	TRBJ2-2	.	CSVEDQRSVNGELFF	TGCAGCGTTGAAGATCAGAGGAGCGTAAACGGGGAGCTGTTTTTT
.	TRBV28	TRBJ2-5	TRBD2	CASSKVGAGGPSETQYF	TGTGCCAGCAGTAAAGTGGGGGCGGGAGGGCCGTCGGAGACCCAGTACTTC
.	TRBV10-3	TRBJ1-1	TRBD1	CASATGLTEAFF	TGTGCCAGCGCGACAGGGCTCACTGAAGCTTTCTTT
.	TRBV7-3	TRBJ2-1	.	CASSLRSGGSSYNEQFF	TGTGCCAGCAGCTTACGGTCGGGTGGGAGCTCCTACAATGAGCAGTTCTTC
.	TRBV27	TRBJ2-7	TRBD1	CASRSPGQGLYEQYF	TGTGCCAGCAGGAGTCCGGGACAGGGTCTCTACGAGCAGTACTTC
.	TRBV30	TRBJ1-4	TRBD1	CAWSHTGTGFEKLFF	TGTGCCTGGAGTCACACCGGGACAGGGTTTGAAAAACTGTTTTTT
.	TRBV25-1	TRBJ1-1	.	CASSDIDSYTEAFF	TGTGCCAGCAGTGATATTGACAGCTACACTGAAGCTTTCTTT
once	TRBV5-1	TRBJ1-4	.	CASSFRGLGEKLFF	TGCGCCAGCAGTTTCAGGGGATTAGGGGAAAAACTGTTTTTT
.	TRBV28	TRBJ2-5	TRBD1	CASSSDRSVEETQYF	TGTGCCAGCAGTTCGGACAGGTCAGTGGAGGAGACCCAGTACTTC
.	TRBV7-2	TRBJ1-4	.	CASSLGPTGFSEKLFF	TGTGCCAGCAGCTTAGGGCCTACAGGGTTTAGTGAAAAACTGTTTTTT
.	TRBV9	TRBJ2-3	TRBD2	CASSVDTSGGDTQYF	TGTGCCAGCAGCGTAGATACCAGCGGGGGTGATACGCAGTATTTT
.	TRBV9	TRBJ2-7	TRBD2	CASSVGSSGDSYEQYF	TGTGCCAGCAGCGTAGGCTCTAGCGGGGACTCCTACGAGCAGTACTTC
.	TRBV7-3	TRBJ1-2	TRBD1	CASSLLGQGAWVF	TGTGCCAGCAGCTTATTGGGACAGGGGGCTTGGGTCTTC
.	TRBV30	TRBJ1-3	.	CAWSALHRATFSGNTIYF	TGTGCCTGGAGTGCCCTGCACAGGGCAACCTTCTCTGGAAACACCATATATTTT
.	TRBV7-3	TRBJ2-3	TRBD2	CASGTRPTDTQYF	TGTGCCAGCGGGACTAGACCAACAGATACGCAGTATTTT
once	TRBV5-8	TRBJ1-1	.	CASNLISMRAFF	TGTGCCAGCAACCTAATCTCCATGAGGGCTTTCTTT
once	TRBV18	TRBJ1-3	.	CASFSGNTIYF	TGTGCCAGCTTTTCGGGAAACACCATATATTTT
.	TRBV6-2/TRBV6-3	TRBJ2-7	TRBD1	CASSMTGTYEQYF	TGTGCCAGCAGTATGACAGGGACCTACGAGCAGTACTTC
.	TRBV21-1	TRBJ1-2	.	CASSPSRPAWYGYTF	TGTGCCAGCAGCCCCTCGAGGCCAGCTTGGTATGGCTACACCTTC
.	TRBV5-1	TRBJ1-3	.	CASSVAGAEGNTIYF	TGCGCCAGCAGTGTCGCGGGGGCGGAAGGAAACACCATATATTTT
.	TRBV4-1	TRBJ2-2	TRBD2	CASSHTTSLNTGELFF	TGCGCCAGCAGCCATACGACTAGCCTGAACACCGGGGAGCTGTTTTTT
.	TRBV30	TRBJ2-2	TRBD2	CAWSVLRLAGATGELFF	TGTGCCTGGAGTGTTCTTCGGCTAGCGGGAGCCACCGGGGAGCTGTTTTTT